The 32 T cell receptor beta chains reported below all come from one sample, sequenced in a study of CD8 T cells in ankylosing spondylitis. Via MiXCR, TCRdb re-called the 5' RACE reads, giving one row per CDR3 protein. The sample consists of around 770,000 distinct CDR3 sequences, approximately 10% of them appearing once. Study-wide points: In ankylosing spondylitis blood, a motif of fewer than 10 highly homologous TCR beta variants appeared characteristic.

These TCRs are of unknown antigen specificity. Material: blood, either unsorted or a sorted T cell fraction (not recorded which). Receptors were obtained from a male donor with ankylosing spondylitis.

V gene TRBV20-1 combines with J gene TRBJ1-1; D unclear. Looked up from germline, CDR1 is DFQATT and CDR2 is SNEGSKA (reference sequence). The CDR3 runs 9 residues. The CDR3 coding sequence is TGCAGGCTACAGCGTGAAGCTTTCTTT. Protein product: CRLQREAFF.

This clonotype was picked up a small number of times. V and J are TRBV4-3 and TRBJ1-4; D remains unclear. Per germline, CDR1 LGHNA and CDR2 YSLEER. The CDR3 runs to 16 residues. Between the trimmed V and J ends, which lost 0 bases and 1 base, there was a span of 9 bases. The CDR3 DNA reads as TGCGCCAGCAGCCAAGAAGGATGGGGAACTAATGAAAAACTGTTTTTT. Its translation: CASSQEGWGTNEKLFF.

This clonotype was seen a handful of times. V usage is TRBV6-6 and J usage is TRBJ2-7; no reliable D call. This CDR3 spans 12 amino acids. The germline CDR1 and CDR2 sequences are MNHNY and SVGAGI (reference sequence). Deletions cut 5 bases from V and 3 bases from J, with 8 bases between. In DNA, the CDR3 is TGTGCCAGCAGTCCCGCTCTCTACGAGCAGTACTTC. Its translation is CASSPALYEQYF.

The V gene is TRBV7-2, the J gene TRBJ2-6; D is undetermined. Germline V gene sequence: CDR1 SGHTA, CDR2 FQGNSA. V lost 0 bases and J 1 base, leaving 13 bases between the germline ends. This CDR3 region has 18 residues. CDR3: CASSLARPVWSGANVLTF. In DNA, the CDR3 is TGTGCCAGCAGCTTAGCCAGGCCGGTTTGGTCTGGGGCCAACGTCCTGACTTTC.

This chain joins TRBV5-1 and TRBJ1-1; 9 nucleotides match TRBD1. V dropped 5 bases and J dropped 0; count of bases not matched to a gene: 8. CDR3 length equals 16 residues. CDR1 is SGHRS and CDR2 is YFSETQ in the germline V gene. CDR3 sequence: CASRTGTGLMNTEAFF. CDR3 in DNA: TGCGCCAGCAGGACCGGGACAGGGTTGATGAACACTGAAGCTTTCTTT.

This clonotype was picked up a small number of times. This chain connects TRBV20-1 to TRBJ2-3; TRBD2 matches 9 bases. Germline V gene lookup returns CDR1 DFQATT and CDR2 SNEGSKA (reference sequence). Losses at the gene ends were 0 bases for V and 5 bases for J; bases not matched to a gene: 6. The CDR3 loop spans 15 amino acids. CDR3 bases: TGCAGTGCTAGAGAGGGGGCGGGAGGGATAGATACGCAGTATTTT. It translates to CSAREGAGGIDTQYF.

In its sample, this clonotype was seen many times. The rearrangement links TRBV12-3 or TRBV12-4 to TRBJ2-3; D unclear. This CDR3 has 11 amino acids. The germline V and J ends were trimmed by 6 bases and 5 bases, with 6 bases remaining between them. The chain's CDR3 is CASSFGDTQYF. CDR3 in DNA: TGTGCCAGCAGCTTTGGAGATACGCAGTATTTT.

This rearrangement joins TRBV20-1 to TRBJ2-1; no firm D call. V was clipped by 6 bases and J by 0 bases, with 15 bases between them. Germline CDR1 is DFQATT and CDR2 is SNEGSKA (reference sequence). The CDR3 totals 15 residues. CDR3: CSARGQVGSYNEQFF. CDR3 in DNA: TGCAGTGCCCGAGGCCAGGTGGGCTCCTACAATGAGCAGTTCTTC.

The genes are TRBV15 and TRBJ2-3; a possible D gene is TRBD2 (6 bases). CDR1 LNHNV and CDR2 YYDKDF come from the germline V gene (reference sequence). Trimming removed 4 bases at V and 8 bases at J, with 19 bases between. The CDR3 length is 15 residues. CDR3 sequence reads: CATSTLATPEATQYF. CDR3 nucleotide sequence: TGTGCCACCAGCACCCTAGCGACCCCCGAAGCTACGCAGTATTTT.

This clonotype was seen at least ten times. This chain connects TRBV5-1 to TRBJ1-2, with D tentatively TRBD1 (5 bases). Trimming left V 4 bases short and J 5 bases short, with 15 bases between. Germline CDR1 SGHRS, CDR2 YFSETQ. This CDR3 spans 14 amino acids. The CDR3 spells CASSRGTETYGYTF. As DNA, the CDR3 is TGCGCCAGCAGCAGAGGGACGGAGACTTATGGCTACACCTTC. The whole variable domain, remainder taken from reference TRBV5-1 and TRBJ1-2, is KAGVTQTPRYLIKTRGQQVTLSCSPISGHRSVSWYQQTPGQGLQFLFEYFSETQRNKGNFPGRFSGRQFSNSRSEMNVSTLELGDSALYLCASSRGTETYGYTFGSGTRLTVV.

The gene calls are TRBV5-1 and TRBJ2-7, with D perhaps TRBD2 (6 bases). The V end was cut by 7 bases, the J end by 5 bases, with 13 bases between. The CDR3 has 12 residues. Looked up from germline, CDR1 is SGHRS and CDR2 is YFSETQ. In DNA, the CDR3 is TGCGCCAGCCGGGAGATATCGGACGAGCAGTACTTC. This sequence encodes CASREISDEQYF.

This clonotype showed up many times. The genes are TRBV30 and TRBJ2-6, with 8 positions matching TRBD2. Germline lookup yields CDR1 GTSNPN and CDR2 SVGIG (reference sequence). Trimming cost V 8 bases and J 0 bases; bases outside gene matches: 12. This CDR3 has 17 amino acids. CDR3 nucleotides: TGTGCCGCTCGCTGGCGGGGGGTAATCTCTGGGGCCAACGTCCTGACTTTC. It is translated as CAARWRGVISGANVLTF. The complete variable domain, with remaining parts taken from reference TRBV30 and TRBJ2-6, reads SQTIHQWPATLVQPVGSPLSLECTVEGTSNPNLYWYRQAAGRGLQLLFYSVGIGQISSEVPQNLSASRPQDRQFILSSKKLLLSDSGFYLCAARWRGVISGANVLTFGAGSRLTVL.

This clonotype was counted ten times or more. The V and J genes are TRBV3-1 and TRBJ2-7, with 8 bases lining up with TRBD1. The germline gives CDR1 LGHDT, CDR2 YNNKEL (reference sequence). The CDR3 is made up of 17 amino acids. V was pared by 2 bases and J by 0 bases, with 9 bases of the junction left unmatched. This CDR3 is CASSQHRDRPSSYEQYF. CDR3 coding DNA: TGTGCCAGCAGCCAACATCGGGACAGGCCAAGCTCCTACGAGCAGTACTTC.

The chain carries TRBV20-1 and TRBJ2-5; TRBD1 might be the D (6 bases). The CDR3 runs to 16 residues. V was trimmed by 0 bases and J by 5 bases, leaving 19 bases between them. The germline V gene encodes CDR1 DFQATT and CDR2 SNEGSKA (reference sequence). CDR3 sequence (DNA): TGCAGTGCTAGAGATCCAAGTGGGGGCCTCCGCGAGACCCAGTACTTC. It encodes CSARDPSGGLRETQYF.

This clonotype has a handful of counts. V and J are TRBV12-3 or TRBV12-4 and TRBJ2-3, with unresolved D. Trimming removed 2 bases at V and 8 bases at J, with 14 bases between. This CDR3 comprises 14 residues. CDR3 region: CASSLWQPPFTQYF. The DNA of the CDR3 is TGTGCCAGCAGTTTATGGCAGCCTCCCTTTACGCAGTATTTT.

The chain couples TRBV24-1 to TRBJ2-1, with a possible D match to TRBD1 (7 bases). This CDR3 is 16 amino acids long. V was shortened by 4 bases and J by 7 bases, with 19 bases between the two germline ends. CDR1 is KGHDR, CDR2 SFDVKD, per germline. Written as DNA, the CDR3 is TGTGCCACCAGTGACCCTCGGGCCTCAGGGGGGAATGAGCAGTTCTTC. This gives the protein CATSDPRASGGNEQFF.

The chain links TRBV29-1 to TRBJ2-1, with 8 nucleotides matching TRBD2. V was pared by 6 bases and J by 13 bases, with 23 bases of the junction left unmatched. Germline V gives CDR1 SQVTM, CDR2 ANQGSEA. The CDR3 contains 16 residues. CDR3 bases: TGCAGCGTCAGGAAAGACCCGGGACTAGTGTTCGGGGAACAGTTCTTC. Translating it yields CSVRKDPGLVFGEQFF.

This rearrangement joins TRBV3-1 to TRBJ2-3; D unresolved. The germline gives CDR1 LGHDT, CDR2 YNNKEL (reference sequence). The CDR3 loop spans 13 amino acids. Trimming removed 0 bases at V and 4 bases at J, with 5 bases between. CDR3 in amino acids: CASSQERPDTQYF. DNA for the CDR3: TGTGCCAGCAGCCAAGAACGGCCAGATACGCAGTATTTT.

Only a few counts were recorded for this clonotype. Germline and junction disagree at one end, which may indicate a read error. The chain has TRBV7-7 and TRBJ2-7, with 8 positions matching TRBD2. The CDR3 extends over 17 amino acids. Germline values: CDR1 SSHAT, CDR2 FNYEAQ (reference sequence). DNA for the CDR3: TGTGCTAGCAGCTTAATTCGGGGGGGGGACTCAGCCTACGAGCAGTACTTC. Its translation: CASSLIRGGDSAYEQYF.

This clonotype was seen a handful of times. A single base separates this from a much larger clone, so it may be a read error. This sequence joins TRBV7-2 and TRBJ2-5; D perhaps matches TRBD1 (5 bases). CDR3 size: 13 residues. Trimming took 3 bases from V and 3 from J, leaving 8 bases between them. Germline V lookup: CDR1 SGHTA, CDR2 FQGNSA. In nucleotides, the CDR3 is TGTGCCAGCAGCTTCTGGGGCGAAGAGACCCAGTACTTC. Translating it yields CASSFWGEETQYF.

The chain recombines TRBV2 with TRBJ2-5; D gene ambiguous. Germline V CDR1 and CDR2: SNHLY, FYNNEI. The CDR3 runs 14 residues. CDR3 region: CGMSGLSLIGTQYF. The CDR3 region has the DNA TGTGGGATGAGTGGGTTATCCCTTATCGGGACCCAGTACTTC.

The chain combines TRBV28 with TRBJ2-7; D is perhaps TRBD1 (7 bases). CDR1 is MDHEN and CDR2 is SYDVKM in the germline V gene. The CDR3 has 16 residues. The V gene lost 6 bases and the J gene lost 4 bases, with 22 bases spanning the gap. CDR3 sequence: CASSEGGDRGFYEQYF. For the CDR3, the DNA is TGTGCCAGCAGCGAAGGAGGGGACAGAGGATTTTACGAGCAGTACTTC.

This clonotype showed up just a few times. V usage is TRBV5-1 and J usage is TRBJ2-7, with D tentatively TRBD2 (6 bases). Trimming stripped 0 bases from V and 4 bases from J, with 11 bases between. The CDR3 extends over 14 amino acids. Germline CDR1 is SGHRS and CDR2 is YFSETQ. The CDR3 region is CASSLAPGLYEQYF. In nucleotides, the CDR3 is TGCGCCAGCAGCTTGGCACCGGGACTTTACGAGCAGTACTTC.

The chain has TRBV20-1 and TRBJ2-1; no clear D. The V gene's germline CDR1 is DFQATT and CDR2 SNEGSKA (reference sequence). This CDR3 is built from 12 residues. V was trimmed by 3 bases and J by 5 bases, leaving 8 bases between them. The CDR3 sequence is CSASSRHNEQFF. CDR3 DNA sequence: TGCAGTGCTAGTTCCCGGCACAATGAGCAGTTCTTC.

This clonotype turned up a few times. The chain joins TRBV28 to TRBJ2-1; D tentatively fits TRBD1 or TRBD2 (5 bases each). This CDR3 contains 11 residues. Germline V CDR1 and CDR2: MDHEN, SYDVKM. V was shortened by 3 bases and J by 16 bases, with 13 bases between the two germline ends. CDR3 sequence reads: CASSLGPFEFF. CDR3 sequence (DNA): TGTGCCAGCAGTTTGGGACCATTTGAATTCTTC.

This chain uses TRBV5-1 with TRBJ2-7; 8 bases line up with TRBD1. Germline V CDR1 and CDR2: SGHRS, YFSETQ. CDR3 length: 16 amino acids. V lost 4 bases, J lost 5 bases, and 14 bases stayed unmatched. The DNA for the CDR3 is TGCGCCAGCAGCCCTTTAACAGGGGGTCTTGTCCACGAGCAGTACTTC. Amino acids: CASSPLTGGLVHEQYF.

This clonotype was counted a few times. This chain joins TRBV9 and TRBJ2-5; D might be TRBD1 or TRBD2, each matching 6 bases. Germline assignment: CDR1 SGDLS and CDR2 YYNGEE. The ends were cut back, 3 bases at V and 5 bases at J, with 17 bases in the middle. The CDR3 consists of 15 residues. The chain's CDR3 is CASSARGRPMETQYF. DNA for the CDR3: TGTGCCAGCAGCGCTCGGGGGCGTCCAATGGAGACCCAGTACTTC.

This clonotype appeared a few times. The chain employs TRBV19 and TRBJ2-1; D gene uncertain. Trimming shortened V by 5 bases and J by 5 bases, and 16 bases separated the two germline ends. Germline CDR1 LNHDA, CDR2 SQIVND (reference sequence). The CDR3 totals 15 residues. CDR3 sequence: CASSGRTQVDNEQFF. The DNA of the CDR3 is TGTGCCAGTAGTGGCAGGACCCAAGTTGACAATGAGCAGTTCTTC.

At least ten counts were recorded for this clonotype. This chain joins TRBV3-1 and TRBJ2-7, with TRBD1 as a possible D gene (7 bases). V dropped 1 base and J dropped 4 bases, with 17 bases sitting between them. Germline V lookup: CDR1 LGHDT, CDR2 YNNKEL (reference sequence). This CDR3 has 16 residues. CDR3 sequence reads: CASSQVNRGLSYEQYF. In DNA form, the CDR3 reads TGTGCCAGCAGCCAAGTAAACAGGGGACTGTCATACGAGCAGTACTTC.

The CDR3 coding sequence is TGTGCCAGCAGACCCCCGGGACTAGCGGTGAATGAGCAGTTCTTC. It is translated as CASRPPGLAVNEQFF. V is TRBV6-2 or TRBV6-3 and J is TRBJ2-1, with 11 bases identical to TRBD2. J was trimmed by 7 bases and V by 6 bases; bases with no gene match: 8. This CDR3 region has 15 residues. Germline V gives CDR1 MNHEY, CDR2 SVGEGT.

The sample holds a few counts of this clonotype. The chain combines TRBV20-1 with TRBJ2-1; D may be TRBD2 (5 bases). The germline gives CDR1 DFQATT, CDR2 SNEGSKA (reference sequence). The CDR3 contains 15 residues. V was pared by 6 bases and J by 2 bases, with 17 bases between. CDR3 sequence (DNA): TGCAGTGCCTATCTCGGGTGGAGGACCTACAATGAGCAGTTCTTC. As protein: CSAYLGWRTYNEQFF.

The CDR3 loop is CSAGLAGIQETQYF. The CDR3, as DNA: TGCAGTGCCGGACTAGCGGGAATCCAAGAGACCCAGTACTTC. The rearrangement uses TRBV20-1 and TRBJ2-5; TRBD2 agrees at 12 bases. The CDR3 is 14 amino acids. CDR1 is DFQATT and CDR2 is SNEGSKA in the germline V gene (reference sequence). The J segment lost 1 base and the V segment lost 6 bases, leaving 3 bases of the junction unmatched.